The TCR beta chain described here comes from a study of T cell responses to AZD1222 COVID-19 vaccine. The study, taken as a whole, reports: Baseline seropositivity occurred in only a handful of AZD1222 recipients.

The CDR3 spans 12 residues. Looked up from germline, CDR1 is LGHNA and CDR2 is YNFKEQ. The table came from immunoSEQ multiplex PCR; TCRdb's copy has only in-frame clones and leaves some out. This sample has tens of thousands of clones, with 80% to 95% found just once. Concerning this clone: The antigen is undetermined. A read error may produce the germline difference seen at one junction end.

This clonotype was obtained from an adult who received the AZD1222 COVID-19 vaccine. The specimen comprised peripheral blood, sampled 28 days after the second AZD1222 dose. V is TRBV4-2 and J is TRBJ1-1; no reliable D call. As DNA, the CDR3 is TGTGCCAGCAGCCTTGAAGGGCGTGGGGTGATCTTT. It translates to CASSLEGRGVIF.